This T cell receptor (beta chain) was documented in a study of T-cell reconstitution after alpha-beta-depleted transplantation in children (TCRdb year 2016). The study in broad terms: The study quantitatively tracked T-cell immune reconstitution after TCRalphabeta/CD19-depleted allogeneic hematopoietic cell transplantation in children using TCR repertoire profiling.

The table lists this clonotype with many counts. Its antigen has not been determined. No much larger clone exists at a distance of one base, and base qualities are not known. The study at large found these results: The frequencies of hyperexpanded clones fell over the following months, and after one year, T-cell counts and TCRbeta diversity were mostly attributed to newly produced T cells. In some patients, the high TCRbeta diversity seen at day 60 was put down to recipient T cells and intrathymic progenitors that had survived conditioning. The apparently early recovery of alphabetaT-cell counts about two months after transplant reportedly depended on only several hundred rapidly expanded clones that came from non-depleted graft cells.

In the germline V gene, CDR1 corresponds to LGHNA and CDR2 to YNFKEQ. V is shortened by 5 bases, J by 5 bases, and the region joining them spans 10 bases. The CDR3 covers 13 residues, taking in both the cysteine and the phenylalanine. Left in the record is the CDR3 DNA by itself, 39 bases read in frame from the first base. Taken with the paper, the label for treatment or condition translates to: allogeneic hematopoietic cell transplantation with graft depleted of TCRalphabeta T cells and CD19 B cells. The transplant recipients were children given TCRalphabeta/CD19-depleted allogeneic hematopoietic cell grafts. The method was PCR. TCRdb names Illumina HiSeq 2500 as the instrument used. TCR library preparation used molecular barcoding, with unique molecular identifiers applied to normalize quantification of the TCRbeta repertoire. TCRdb reran the public reads through fastp at Q25 and MiXCR, keeping productive beta chains. When rows share a CDR3 protein, they turn into one entry using the most common DNA and genes. Recorded for this sample are more than 500,000 distinct CDR3 sequences; over 9.5% of them occurred a single time. 14% of the sample is in the top ten clones.

The chain is made from TRBV4-2 and TRBJ1-5; TRBD1 is possibly the D segment (6 matching bases). The source was PBMCs, mostly from graft donor cells, collected 180 days after TCRalphabeta/CD19-depleted stem cell transplant. The clonotype originates from a female patient younger than 10 who had a stem cell transplant for aplastic anemia, so the T cells may come from the graft donor. CDR3 reads: CASSKDSDQPQHF. The nucleotide sequence reads TGTGCCAGCAGCAAGGACAGCGATCAGCCCCAGCATTTT.